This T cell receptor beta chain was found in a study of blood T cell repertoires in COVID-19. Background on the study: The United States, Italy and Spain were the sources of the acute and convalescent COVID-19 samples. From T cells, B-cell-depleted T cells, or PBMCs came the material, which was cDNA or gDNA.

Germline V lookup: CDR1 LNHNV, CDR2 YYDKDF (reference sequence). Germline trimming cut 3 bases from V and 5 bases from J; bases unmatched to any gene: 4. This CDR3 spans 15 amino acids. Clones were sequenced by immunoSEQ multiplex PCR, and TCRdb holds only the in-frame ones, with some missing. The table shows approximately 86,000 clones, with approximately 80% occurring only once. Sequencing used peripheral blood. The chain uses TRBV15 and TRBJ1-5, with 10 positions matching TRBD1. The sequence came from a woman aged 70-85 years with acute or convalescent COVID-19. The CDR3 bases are TGTGCCACCAGCAGGCGGGGACAGGGGCATCAGCCCCAGCATTTT. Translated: CATSRRGQGHQPQHF.